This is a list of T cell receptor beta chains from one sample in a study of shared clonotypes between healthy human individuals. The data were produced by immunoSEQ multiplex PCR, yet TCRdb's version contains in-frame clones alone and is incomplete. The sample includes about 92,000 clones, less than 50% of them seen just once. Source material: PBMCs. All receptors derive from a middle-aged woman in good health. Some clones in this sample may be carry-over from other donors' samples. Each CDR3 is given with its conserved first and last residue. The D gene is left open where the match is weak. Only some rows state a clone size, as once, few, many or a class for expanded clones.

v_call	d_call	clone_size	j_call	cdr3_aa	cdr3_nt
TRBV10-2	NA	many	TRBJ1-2	CASSESTYREPRGGYTF	TGCGCCAGCAGTGAGTCGACCTACCGGGAACCTCGGGGTGGCTACACCTTC
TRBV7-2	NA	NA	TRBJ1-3	CASSLLNTIYF	TGTGCCAGCAGCTTATTGAACACCATATATTTT
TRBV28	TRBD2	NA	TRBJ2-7	CASSWPTSGRAYEQYF	TGTGCCAGCAGTTGGCCAACTAGCGGGAGGGCCTACGAGCAGTACTTC
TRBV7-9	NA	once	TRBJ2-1	CASSALSGRNNEQFF	TGTGCCAGCAGCGCCCTCAGCGGGCGAAACAATGAGCAGTTCTTC
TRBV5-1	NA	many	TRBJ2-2	CASSLEPGTNTGELFF	TGCGCCAGCAGCTTGGAGCCAGGGACGAACACCGGGGAGCTGTTTTTT
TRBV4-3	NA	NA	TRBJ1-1	CASSQDPSDTEAFF	TGCGCCAGCAGCCAAGACCCCTCCGACACTGAAGCTTTCTTT
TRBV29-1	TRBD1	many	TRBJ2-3	CSERRDRTDTQYF	TGCAGCGAACGCCGGGACAGAACAGATACGCAGTATTTT
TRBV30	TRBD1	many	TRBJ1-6	CAWSQDRANSPLHF	TGTGCCTGGAGTCAGGACAGGGCTAATTCACCCCTCCACTTT
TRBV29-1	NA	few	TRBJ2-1	CSVGRADNEQFF	TGCAGCGTCGGCCGGGCCGACAATGAGCAGTTCTTC
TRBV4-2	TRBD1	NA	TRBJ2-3	CASSRGQDSTDTQYF	TGTGCCAGCAGCCGGGGACAGGATAGCACAGATACGCAGTATTTT
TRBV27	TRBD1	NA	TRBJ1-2	CASSSENRGQYGYTF	TGTGCCAGCAGTTCCGAGAACAGGGGGCAGTATGGCTACACCTTC
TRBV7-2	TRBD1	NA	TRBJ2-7	CASSLGGRGLEQYF	TGTGCCAGCAGCTTAGGTGGCAGGGGGCTTGAGCAGTACTTC
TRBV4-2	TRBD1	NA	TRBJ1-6	CASSRQGGGNSPLHF	TGTGCCAGCAGCCGACAGGGAGGGGGAAATTCACCCCTCCACTTT
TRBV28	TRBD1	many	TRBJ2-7	CASSPVDRVNEQYF	TGTGCCAGCAGTCCCGTCGACAGGGTGAACGAGCAGTACTTC
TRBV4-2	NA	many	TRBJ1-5	CASSQEQVGNQPQHF	TGTGCCAGCAGCCAAGAACAGGTAGGGAATCAGCCCCAGCATTTT
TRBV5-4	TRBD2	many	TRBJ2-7	CASSLGIAGGIYEQYF	TGTGCCAGCAGCTTGGGGATAGCGGGAGGGATTTACGAGCAGTACTTC
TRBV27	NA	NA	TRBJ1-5	CASSTGGQPQHF	TGTGCCAGCAGTACTGGCGGTCAGCCCCAGCATTTT
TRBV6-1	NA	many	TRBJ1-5	CASSEAESQPQHF	TGTGCCAGCAGTGAAGCGGAAAGTCAGCCCCAGCATTTT
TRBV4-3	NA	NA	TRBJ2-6	CASSPQESYSGANVLTF	TGCGCCAGCAGCCCTCAGGAGTCCTACTCTGGGGCCAACGTCCTGACTTTC
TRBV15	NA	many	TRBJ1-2	CATSRAGGDHYTF	TGTGCCACCAGCAGAGCCGGGGGCGACCATTACACCTTC
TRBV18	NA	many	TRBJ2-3	CASSPLTTDTQYF	TGTGCCAGCTCACCGCTGACCACAGATACGCAGTATTTT
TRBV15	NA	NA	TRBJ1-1	CAAGRGNTEAFF	TGTGCCGCTGGGAGGGGAAACACTGAAGCTTTCTTT
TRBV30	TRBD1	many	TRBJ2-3	CAWGGTGATVTQYF	TGTGCCTGGGGGGGGACAGGAGCAACAGTTACGCAGTATTTT
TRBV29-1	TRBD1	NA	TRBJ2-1	CSVAPGTGRDEQFF	TGCAGCGTTGCCCCCGGGACAGGGCGAGATGAGCAGTTCTTC
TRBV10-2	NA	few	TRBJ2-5	CASSEVHQETQYF	TGCGCCAGCAGTGAGGTCCATCAAGAGACCCAGTACTTC
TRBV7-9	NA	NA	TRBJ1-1	CASSQRTSSTEAFF	TGCGCCAGCAGCCAACGTACGTCGAGCACTGAAGCTTTCTTT
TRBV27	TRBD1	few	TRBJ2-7	CASRPSRGFNEQYF	TGTGCCAGCAGACCGTCCAGGGGGTTCAACGAGCAGTACTTC
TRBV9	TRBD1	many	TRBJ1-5	CASSVVMGQISNQPQHF	TGTGCCAGCAGCGTCGTGATGGGACAGATTAGCAATCAGCCCCAGCATTTT
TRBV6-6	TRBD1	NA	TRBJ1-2	CASRKGQGPNYGYTF	TGTGCCAGCAGAAAAGGACAGGGCCCTAACTATGGCTACACCTTC
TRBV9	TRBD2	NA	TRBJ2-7	CASSVEGGSPYEQYF	TGTGCCAGCAGCGTAGAGGGAGGGAGCCCCTACGAGCAGTACTTC
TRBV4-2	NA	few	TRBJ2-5	CASSQDGALRGGQETQYF	TGTGCCAGCAGCCAAGATGGGGCCCTCAGGGGCGGCCAAGAGACCCAGTACTTC
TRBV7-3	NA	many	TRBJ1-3	CASSQGPSSGNTIYF	TGTGCCAGCAGCCAGGGACCGAGCTCTGGAAACACCATATATTTT
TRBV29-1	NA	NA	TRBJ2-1	CSVDLRPYNEQFF	TGCAGCGTTGACCTAAGGCCCTACAATGAGCAGTTCTTC
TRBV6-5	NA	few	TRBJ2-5	CASSYSAGVQETQYF	TGTGCCAGCAGTTACTCCGCCGGGGTTCAAGAGACCCAGTACTTC
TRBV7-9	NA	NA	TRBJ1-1	CASSPSGGEAFF	TGTGCCAGCAGCCCCAGTGGGGGTGAAGCTTTCTTT
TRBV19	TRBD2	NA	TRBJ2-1	CASKGLAGVNEQFF	TGTGCCAGCAAGGGACTAGCGGGCGTCAATGAGCAGTTCTTC
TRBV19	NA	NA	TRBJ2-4	CASSQGGAKNIQYF	TGTGCCAGTAGTCAGGGTGGAGCAAAAAACATTCAGTACTTC
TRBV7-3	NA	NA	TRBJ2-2	CASSFPAGKNTGELFF	TGTGCCAGCAGCTTCCCGGCAGGGAAGAACACCGGGGAGCTGTTTTTT
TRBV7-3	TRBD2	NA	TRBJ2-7	CASSLPTSGLLFEQYF	TGTGCCAGCAGCTTGCCGACTAGCGGGCTACTTTTCGAGCAGTACTTC
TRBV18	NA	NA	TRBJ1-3	CASSPEKGVNSGNTIYF	TGTGCCAGCTCACCAGAAAAGGGGGTAAACTCTGGAAACACCATATATTTT
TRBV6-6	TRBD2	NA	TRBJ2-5	CASSDPAGVETQYF	TGTGCCAGCAGTGACCCAGCGGGAGTAGAGACCCAGTACTTC
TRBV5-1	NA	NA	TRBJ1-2	CASSLIGPNYGYTF	TGCGCCAGCAGCTTGATAGGGCCTAACTATGGCTACACCTTC
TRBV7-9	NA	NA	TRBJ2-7	CASLGTKSYEQYF	TGTGCCAGCCTGGGCACAAAATCCTACGAGCAGTACTTC
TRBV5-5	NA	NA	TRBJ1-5	CASSTSTNQPQHF	TGTGCCAGCAGCACGAGCACTAATCAGCCCCAGCATTTT
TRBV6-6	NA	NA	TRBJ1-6	CASSEEGPLHF	TGTGCCAGCAGTGAGGAAGGACCCCTCCACTTT
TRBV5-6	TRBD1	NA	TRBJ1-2	CASSLGPGTDYGYTF	TGTGCCAGCAGCTTGGGTCCCGGGACAGACTATGGCTACACCTTC
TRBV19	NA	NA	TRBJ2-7	CASSIPGRGSYEQYF	TGTGCCAGTAGTATCCCCGGACGGGGCTCCTACGAGCAGTACTTC
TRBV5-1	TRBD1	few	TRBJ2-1	CASTQAGTGHNEQFF	TGCGCCAGCACCCAAGCCGGGACAGGTCACAATGAGCAGTTCTTC
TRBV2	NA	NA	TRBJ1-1	CASTKQQAPIEAFF	TGTGCCAGCACCAAACAACAGGCCCCCATTGAAGCTTTCTTT
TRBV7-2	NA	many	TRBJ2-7	CASSQDSYEQYF	TGTGCCAGCAGCCAGGACAGCTACGAGCAGTACTTC
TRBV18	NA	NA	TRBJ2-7	CASSPGARETSYEQYF	TGTGCCAGCTCACCGGGAGCCCGAGAGACCTCCTACGAGCAGTACTTC
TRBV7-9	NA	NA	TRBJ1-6	CASSLGGSHLHF	TGTGCCAGCAGCTTAGGTGGTTCCCACCTCCACTTT
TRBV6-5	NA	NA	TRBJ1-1	CASSSAENTEAFF	TGTGCCAGCTCCTCAGCCGAGAACACTGAAGCTTTCTTT
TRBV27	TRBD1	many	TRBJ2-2	CASSTRDRGNTGELFF	TGTGCCAGCAGTACCCGGGACAGGGGGAACACCGGGGAGCTGTTTTTT
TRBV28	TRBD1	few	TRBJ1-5	CASSSPTGNNQPQHF	TGTGCCAGCAGTTCCCCGACAGGGAACAATCAGCCCCAGCATTTT
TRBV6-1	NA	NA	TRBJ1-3	CASGRISGNTIYF	TGTGCCAGCGGTCGAATCTCTGGAAACACCATATATTTT
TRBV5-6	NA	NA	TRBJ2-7	CASSLGGWGSSYEQYF	TGTGCCAGCAGCTTGGGAGGGTGGGGTAGCTCCTACGAGCAGTACTTC
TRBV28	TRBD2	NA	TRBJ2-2	CASRSSGRIVTGELFF	TGTGCCAGCAGGAGTAGCGGGAGGATCGTCACCGGGGAGCTGTTTTTT
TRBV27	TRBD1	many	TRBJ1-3	CASSSLGTAGNTIYF	TGTGCCAGCAGTTCGCTGGGGACAGCTGGAAACACCATATATTTT